Listed below are T cell receptor beta chains from one sample, sequenced in a study of cytomegalovirus exposure and HLA in healthy donors. The method was immunoSEQ multiplex PCR; TCRdb's version includes in-frame clones alone and lacks a portion of them. Of 100,000 to 150,000 clones in the sample, about 80% were seen once. Material: PBMCs. These receptors all come from a young man in good health and CMV-seropositive. The CDR3 runs from the conserved cysteine through the conserved F or W. The D gene is left open where the match is weak. A row's size may be missing; if present it is once, few, many or a size class.

size,J,V,D,DNA,CDR3
few,TRBJ1-5,TRBV30,-,TGTGCCTGGAGTGAACAGGACAATCAGCCCCAGCATTTT,CAWSEQDNQPQHF
once,TRBJ1-1,TRBV10-3,-,TGTGCCATCAGTGAGTCCTCGGCGGGAACTGAAGCTTTCTTT,CAISESSAGTEAFF
-,TRBJ1-1,TRBV10-3,-,TGTGCCAGCTCGGGGGGTAACACTGAAGCTTTCTTT,CASSGGNTEAFF
-,TRBJ2-7,TRBV10-2,-,TGCGCCAGCAGTGTTGTCGGCCGGGACGAGCAGTACTTC,CASSVVGRDEQYF
once,TRBJ2-7,TRBV19,-,TGTGCCAGTAGTAGGCGGGCGGACTCCTACGAGCAGTACTTC,CASSRRADSYEQYF
-,TRBJ2-7,TRBV20-1,-,TGCAGTGCTACCGGCTACGAGCAGTACTTC,CSATGYEQYF
-,TRBJ1-5,TRBV28,-,TGTGCCAGCAGTTACAGGGTTCGCGGCAATCAGCCCCAGCATTTT,CASSYRVRGNQPQHF
-,TRBJ2-3,TRBV5-1,-,TGCGCCAGCAGCTTGGGGGGGGTTACTACGCAGTATTTT,CASSLGGVTTQYF
-,TRBJ2-2,TRBV12-5,TRBD1,TGTGCTAGTGGTTTGGGGACAGGTAACGGGGAGCTGTTTTTT,CASGLGTGNGELFF
once,TRBJ1-3,TRBV30,-,TGTGCCTGGAGTAACCAAAAAGACAAGTCTGGAAACACCATATATTTT,CAWSNQKDKSGNTIYF
-,TRBJ1-6,TRBV6-1,TRBD1,TGTGCCAGCAGTGAATACGGGACAGCGAATTCACCCCTCCACTTT,CASSEYGTANSPLHF
-,TRBJ1-1,TRBV6-6,-,TGTGCCACCCGGGGGGGGACGATGAACACTGAAGCTTTCTTT,CATRGGTMNTEAFF
-,TRBJ1-1,TRBV11-3,-,TGTGCCAGCAGCCCCCGCCGAGGTGGTGAAGCTTTCTTT,CASSPRRGGEAFF
-,TRBJ2-3,TRBV5-1,-,TGCGCCAGCAGCTTGGAACCAGGGGAGACAGATACGCAGTATTTT,CASSLEPGETDTQYF
few,TRBJ2-7,TRBV28,-,TGTGCCAGCAGTTCAGAGGGTGGCGAGCAGTACTTC,CASSSEGGEQYF
-,TRBJ2-3,TRBV6-6,-,TGTGCCAGCAGTTACTCCAGCGAGGATACGCAGTATTTT,CASSYSSEDTQYF
-,TRBJ2-3,TRBV5-1,-,TGCGCCAGCAGCTTTACCAGGGGAAGTACAGATACGCAGTATTTT,CASSFTRGSTDTQYF
-,TRBJ1-2,TRBV7-9,TRBD1,TGTGCCAGCAGCTTTTGGACAGGGCTTTGGGATGGCTACACCTTC,CASSFWTGLWDGYTF
few,TRBJ2-7,TRBV10-3,TRBD1,TGTGCCACTTACCTGGACAGGGGTGAAGAGCAGTACTTC,CATYLDRGEEQYF
-,TRBJ1-1,TRBV5-1,-,TGCGCCAGCAGCTTGGCTGGACAGAACACTGAAGCTTTCTTT,CASSLAGQNTEAFF
-,TRBJ2-3,TRBV7-6,TRBD2,TGTGCCAGCAGCTTTCCCCGGACTAGCGGGGGGGTCCCCACAGATACGCAGTATTTT,CASSFPRTSGGVPTDTQYF
-,TRBJ1-3,TRBV12-5,TRBD1,TGTGCTAGTGGTTCCCCCCTGGACAGGGGGAGGAACACCATATATTTT,CASGSPLDRGRNTIYF
-,TRBJ2-1,TRBV5-4,-,TGTGCCAGCAGCTTTACGGGTAACAATGAGCAGTTCTTC,CASSFTGNNEQFF
-,TRBJ2-2,TRBV19,TRBD2,TGTGCCAGTAGTATACTCCCCCGGCTAGCGGGGGGCGGGGAGCTGTTTTTT,CASSILPRLAGGGELFF
-,TRBJ1-2,TRBV5-4,-,TGTGCCAGCAGCGTCACGACAGGCCCTTCATATGGCTACACCTTC,CASSVTTGPSYGYTF